The entry below describes one T cell receptor (beta chain). Its antigen is unknown. This sample was taken from a study of CXCR3-negative and CXCR3-positive naive CD8 T cells. Findings of the study overall: More hydrophobic TRB CDR3s were found in CXCR3-positive naive cells than in CXCR3-negative naive cells.

Researchers prepared the TRB cDNA libraries using 5' RACE with UMI labels. No DNA is given; TCRdb re-called the 5' RACE reads and lists each CDR3 protein once. The table for this sample gives around 63,000 distinct CDR3 sequences. The germline V gene encodes CDR1 SGHRS and CDR2 YFSETQ. This CDR3 is 16 amino acids long. This TCR was recovered from a human donor in good health. Some clones in this sample may be carry-over from other donors' samples. The chain employs TRBV5-1 and TRBJ2-7; the TCRdb call, TRBD1, lacks DNA for checking. The sample comprised naive CXCR3+ CD8+ T cells from blood. Subset: CD45RO-CCR7+CD27+CD95- naive CD8+ T cells expressing CXCR3 (TNR3+). CDR3 protein: CASSSEPGQGAYEQYF.